What follows are 20 T cell receptor beta chains derived from one specimen sequenced in a study of cytomegalovirus exposure and HLA in healthy donors (dated 2017 in TCRdb). Preparation of the library involved the immunoSEQ multiplex PCR assay. TCRdb stores this immuneACCESS table with in-frame sequences only. Part of the clones is absent; in the studies checked, under half of the shortfall reflects unresolved V genes, and no reason is known for the rest. The sample table records around 160,000 clones; 84% of these occur just once. Roughly 10% of the sample is in the top ten clones. The sample was PBMCs. The receptors here all came from a man younger than 45 in good health and CMV-seropositive.

The chain employs TRBV13 and TRBJ1-2; tentatively, D is TRBD1 (6 bases). The CDR3 loop spans 15 amino acids. The germline V and J ends were trimmed by 0 bases and 4 bases, with 12 bases remaining between them. CDR1 and CDR2 from the germline V gene are PRHDT and FYEKMQ (reference sequence). The DNA of the CDR3 is TGTGCCAGCAGCTTAGGCCCAGGGGCGGGCTATGGCTACACCTTC. Encoded protein: CASSLGPGAGYGYTF.

The chain combines TRBV6-5 with TRBJ2-7; possible D gene TRBD1, 5 bases. Trimming took 6 bases from V and 2 from J, leaving 14 bases between them. Germline CDR1 reads MNHEY; CDR2 reads SVGAGI. This CDR3 comprises 14 residues. The CDR3 nucleotides read TGTGCCAGCAGCCCGACAGAGCCTACCTACGAGCAGTACTTC. As protein: CASSPTEPTYEQYF.

This chain links TRBV4-1 with TRBJ2-2, with 15 bases that match TRBD2. This CDR3 spans 17 amino acids. Germline trimming cut 10 bases from V and 0 bases from J; bases unmatched to any gene: 6. CDR1 MGHRA and CDR2 YSYEKL come from the germline V gene. The chain's CDR3 is CATSGLAGGSNTGELFF. In DNA form, the CDR3 reads TGCGCCACTTCGGGACTAGCGGGAGGCTCGAACACCGGGGAGCTGTTTTTT.

The chain employs TRBV7-2 and TRBJ1-1, with 9 bases fitting TRBD1. Unmatched junction bases numbered 9, after V lost 4 bases and J lost 6 bases. The CDR3 extends over 15 amino acids. Germline V lookup: CDR1 SGHTA, CDR2 FQGNSA. The DNA of the CDR3 is TGTGCCAGCAGCTCCCCAGGGACAGGGAGCGCTGAAGCTTTCTTT. Protein product: CASSSPGTGSAEAFF.

This chain uses TRBV10-3 with TRBJ1-1; D gene uncertain. CDR1 and CDR2 from the germline V gene are ENHRY and SYGVKD. Trimming took off 6 bases at V and 2 bases at J, with 10 bases between the two ends. This CDR3 comprises 13 residues. The CDR3 region has the DNA TGTGCCATCAGCCCTCGGGATAACACTGAAGCTTTCTTT. As protein: CAISPRDNTEAFF.

The CDR3 region is CASSEEQKMYEQYF. The CDR3 bases are TGTGCCAGCAGTGAAGAACAGAAGATGTACGAGCAGTACTTC. J is TRBJ2-7 and V is TRBV6-1, with D hard to call. The CDR3 is 14 amino acids. Germline CDR1 MNHNS, CDR2 SASEGT. With 1 base removed from V and 4 bases from J, the gap between germline ends came to 11 bases.

This clone occurred once. The germline gene is not matched at one end of the junction; a read error may be the cause. The V gene is TRBV2, the J gene TRBJ2-3, with D unresolved. CDR1 is SNHLY and CDR2 is FYNNEI in the germline V gene. The CDR3 length is 13 residues. This chain's CDR3 is CASREDFTDTQYF. The CDR3, as DNA: TGTGCCAGCAGGGAAGACTTCACAGATACGCAGTATTTT.

This chain joins TRBV7-3 and TRBJ2-2; D not resolved. The germline CDR1 and CDR2 sequences are SGHTA and FQGTGA. The ends were cut back, 0 bases at V and 1 base at J, with 6 bases in the middle. CDR3 length equals 15 residues. In DNA form, the CDR3 reads TGTGCCAGCAGCTTAACAGAGGTGAACACCGGGGAGCTGTTTTTT. It codes for CASSLTEVNTGELFF.

The chain links TRBV7-2 to TRBJ2-1, with 15 bases matching TRBD2. The CDR3 contains 17 residues. Per the germline V gene, CDR1 is SGHTA and CDR2 is FQGNSA. J was trimmed by 7 bases and V by 1 base; bases with no gene match: 5. The CDR3 nucleotides are TGTGCCAGCAGCTTAGGGACTAGCGGGAGGGGGAGGAATGAGCAGTTCTTC. Translation gives CASSLGTSGRGRNEQFF. Combining the CDR3 with reference TRBV7-2 and TRBJ2-1 gives the whole variable domain GAGVSQSPSNKVTEKGKDVELRCDPISGHTALYWYRQSLGQGLEFLIYFQGNSAPDKSGLPSDRFSAERTGGSVSTLTIQRTQQEDSAVYLCASSLGTSGRGRNEQFFGPGTRLTVL.

J is TRBJ1-3 and V is TRBV28; 7 bases fit TRBD1. With 6 bases clipped from V and 0 bases from J, the junction kept 5 bases outside the gene matches. Germline CDR1 reads MDHEN; CDR2 reads SYDVKM. The CDR3 is 15 residues long. In nucleotides, the CDR3 is TGTGCCAGCAGGGCCAGGGGGAACTCTGGAAACACCATATATTTT. Protein: CASRARGNSGNTIYF. Using reference TRBV28 and TRBJ1-3 for the parts outside the CDR3, the full variable domain is DVKVTQSSRYLVKRTGEKVFLECVQDMDHENMFWYRQDPGLGLRLIYFSYDVKMKEKGDIPEGYSVSREKKERFSLILESASTNQTSMYLCASRARGNSGNTIYFGEGSWLTVV.

The J gene is TRBJ2-5, the V gene TRBV5-6; D is unresolved. The CDR3 consists of 12 residues. From germline, CDR1 is SGHDT and CDR2 YYEEEE. The V end lost 0 bases, the J end lost 5 bases, and 5 bases lay between the germline ends. The CDR3 coding sequence is TGTGCCAGCAGCTTGGCCTTGGAGACCCAGTACTTC. Its translation is CASSLALETQYF.

The rearrangement links TRBV5-5 to TRBJ2-5; D perhaps matches TRBD1 (6 bases). This CDR3 comprises 18 residues. CDR1 is SGHKS and CDR2 is YYEKEE in the germline V gene (reference sequence). V dropped 1 base and J dropped 2 bases, with 21 bases sitting between them. The CDR3 region has the DNA TGTGCCAGCAGCTTGCGTGGCAGGGGTGAGGCCACACAAGAGACCCAGTACTTC. Translated: CASSLRGRGEATQETQYF. Drawing the rest from reference TRBV5-5 and TRBJ2-5, the complete variable domain is DAGVTQSPTHLIKTRGQQVTLRCSPISGHKSVSWYQQVLGQGPQFIFQYYEKEERGRGNFPDRFSARQFPNYSSELNVNALLLGDSALYLCASSLRGRGEATQETQYFGPGTRLLVL.

The rearrangement uses TRBV6-1 and TRBJ2-3, with unresolved D. Trimming removed 7 bases from V and 4 bases from J, with 15 bases in between. This CDR3 is built from 14 residues. In germline, CDR1 is MNHNS, CDR2 SASEGT. In DNA, the CDR3 is TGTGCCAGCACCCAGGTCGGTAGGCCAGATACGCAGTATTTT. It translates to CASTQVGRPDTQYF.

V and J are TRBV2 and TRBJ2-5, with D unresolved. V was clipped by 4 bases and J by 7 bases, with 7 bases between them. The CDR3 spans 11 residues. In germline, CDR1 is SNHLY, CDR2 FYNNEI. The CDR3 is CASSALGTQYF. The CDR3 nucleotides are TGTGCCAGCAGTGCACTTGGGACCCAGTACTTC. The full variable domain, completed using reference TRBV2 and TRBJ2-5, is EPEVTQTPSHQVTQMGQEVILRCVPISNHLYFYWYRQILGQKVEFLVSFYNNEISEKSEIFDDQFSVERPDGSNFTLKIRSTKLEDSAMYFCASSALGTQYFGPGTRLLVL.

This clone was found a few times. The chain uses TRBV7-9 and TRBJ2-7, with 7 bases that match TRBD1. This CDR3 region has 14 residues. V lost 5 bases and J lost 6; bases outside the gene matches: 10. The germline gives CDR1 SEHNR, CDR2 FQNEAQ (reference sequence). The CDR3 spells CASSDSGQSREQYF. DNA for the CDR3: TGTGCCAGCAGCGATTCGGGACAGAGCCGCGAGCAGTACTTC. Supplemented by reference TRBV7-9 and TRBJ2-7, the full variable domain reads DTGVSQNPRHKITKRGQNVTFRCDPISEHNRLYWYRQTLGQGPEFLTYFQNEAQLEKSRLLSDRFSAERPKGSFSTLEIQRTEQGDSAMYLCASSDSGQSREQYFGPGTRLTVT.

The rearrangement uses TRBV11-2 and TRBJ1-2, with 7 nucleotides matching TRBD1. Germline V gene data show CDR1 as SGHAT and CDR2 as FQNNGV. The CDR3 totals 13 residues. Germline trimming cut 2 bases from V and 7 bases from J; bases unmatched to any gene: 4. The CDR3 region is CASSLTGVLGYTF. DNA of the CDR3: TGTGCCAGCAGCTTAACAGGGGTTCTTGGCTACACCTTC.

The chain links TRBV5-1 to TRBJ2-2, with TRBD2 matching 8 bases. The CDR3 consists of 15 residues. Germline lookup yields CDR1 SGHRS and CDR2 YFSETQ. Trimming cost V 1 base and J 2 bases; bases outside gene matches: 1. CDR3 in DNA: TGCGCCAGCAGCTTGTGGACTAGCAACACCGGGGAGCTGTTTTTT. It yields the protein CASSLWTSNTGELFF. Full variable domain (missing parts from reference TRBV5-1 and TRBJ2-2): KAGVTQTPRYLIKTRGQQVTLSCSPISGHRSVSWYQQTPGQGLQFLFEYFSETQRNKGNFPGRFSGRQFSNSRSEMNVSTLELGDSALYLCASSLWTSNTGELFFGEGSRLTVL.

The gene calls are TRBV5-4 and TRBJ2-7; TRBD2 agrees at 9 bases. From germline, CDR1 is SGHNT and CDR2 YYREEE (reference sequence). The CDR3 has 15 residues. V was pared by 1 base and J by 1 base, with 3 bases of the junction left unmatched. CDR3 sequence: CASSLPTSGSYEQYF. CDR3 nucleotide sequence: TGTGCCAGCAGCTTGCCGACTAGCGGATCCTACGAGCAGTACTTC.

The V call is TRBV27, the J call TRBJ2-1, with TRBD2 matching over 12 bases. CDR1 and CDR2 (germline): MNHEY, SMNVEV (reference sequence). With V trimmed by 3 bases and J by 9 bases, 9 bases remained unmatched. CDR3 length: 16 amino acids. The CDR3 here is CASSLWPSGRAAEQFF. The CDR3 DNA is TGTGCCAGCAGTTTGTGGCCTAGCGGGAGGGCCGCTGAGCAGTTCTTC.

V and J are TRBV28 and TRBJ2-1; 11 bases align to TRBD2. J lost 4 bases, V lost 5 bases, and 7 bases had no gene match. The CDR3 spans 16 residues. Germline values: CDR1 MDHEN, CDR2 SYDVKM. CDR3 coding DNA: TGTGCCAGCAGTCCTGGGACTAGCGGAGGATACAATGAGCAGTTCTTC. Its protein product is CASSPGTSGGYNEQFF.